Reported below is one T cell receptor beta chain. V shed 8 bases, J shed 8 bases, and the junction held 14 bases outside the gene matches. Germline CDR1 and CDR2: LNHNV and YYDKDF (reference sequence). This CDR3 contains 15 residues. The data were obtained in a study of blood T cell repertoires in COVID-19. Overall study: Collection of acute and convalescent COVID-19 samples took place in the United States, Italy and Spain. The analysed material was cDNA or gDNA that came from T cells, B-cell-depleted T cells, or PBMCs.

Original handling: Researchers report that nucleated cell counts were estimated from reference gene primer amplification. The table came from immunoSEQ multiplex PCR; TCRdb's copy has only in-frame clones and leaves some out. The V and J calls and clone size come from that table; D and trimming were worked out from the DNA. The sample holds approximately 50,000 clones, 90% seen once. The chain recombines TRBV15 with TRBJ2-3; 9 nucleotides line up with TRBD1. Sequencing was done on a sample of peripheral blood. The sequence came from a human donor in a cohort sampled during active COVID-19. The CDR3 region is CATSPGQGRLVTQYF. The CDR3, as DNA: TGTGCCACCTCCCCGGGACAGGGCCGACTAGTTACGCAGTATTTT.